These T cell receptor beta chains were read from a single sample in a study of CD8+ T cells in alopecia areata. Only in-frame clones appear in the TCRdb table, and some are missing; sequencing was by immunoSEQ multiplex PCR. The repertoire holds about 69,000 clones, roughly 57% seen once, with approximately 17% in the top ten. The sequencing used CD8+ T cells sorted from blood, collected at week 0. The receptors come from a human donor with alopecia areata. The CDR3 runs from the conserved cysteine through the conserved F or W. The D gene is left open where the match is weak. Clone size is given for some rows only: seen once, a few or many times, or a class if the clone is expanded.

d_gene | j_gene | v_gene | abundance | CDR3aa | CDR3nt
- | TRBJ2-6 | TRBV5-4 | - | CASSRDSGANVLTF | TGTGCCAGCTCCCGAGACTCTGGGGCCAACGTCCTGACTTTC
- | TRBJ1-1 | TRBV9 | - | CASSPGGSTEAFF | TGTGCCAGCAGCCCGGGGGGGAGCACTGAAGCTTTCTTT
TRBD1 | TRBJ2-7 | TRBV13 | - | CASSSSGQGGHEQYF | TGTGCCAGCAGCTCCTCGGGACAGGGAGGCCACGAGCAGTACTTC
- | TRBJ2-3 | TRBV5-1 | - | CASSLEGGDGTDTQYF | TGCGCCAGCAGCTTGGAGGGGGGAGATGGCACAGATACGCAGTATTTT
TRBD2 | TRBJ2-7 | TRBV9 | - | CASSVGGGFGYEQYF | TGTGCCAGCAGCGTAGGCGGGGGGTTTGGCTACGAGCAGTACTTC
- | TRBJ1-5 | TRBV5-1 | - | CASSFGGNQPQHF | TGCGCCAGCAGCTTTGGAGGGAATCAGCCCCAGCATTTT
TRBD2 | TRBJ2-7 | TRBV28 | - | CASSSYSTSGIYEQYF | TGTGCCAGCAGTTCGTATTCCACTAGCGGGATCTACGAGCAGTACTTC
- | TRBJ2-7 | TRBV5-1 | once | CASSPTVDYEQYF | TGCGCCAGCAGCCCGACGGTCGACTACGAGCAGTACTTC
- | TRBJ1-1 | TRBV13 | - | CASSLGWEAFF | TGTGCCAGCAGCTTAGGCTGGGAAGCTTTCTTT
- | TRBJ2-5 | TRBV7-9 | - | CASSLSLTPQETQYF | TGTGCCAGCAGCTTAAGTTTGACACCTCAAGAGACCCAGTACTTC
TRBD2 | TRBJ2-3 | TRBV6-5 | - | CASSILAGSTDTQYF | TGTGCCAGCAGTATACTAGCGGGAAGCACAGATACGCAGTATTTT
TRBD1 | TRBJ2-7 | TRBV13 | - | CASSPGQGSYEQYF | TGTGCCAGCAGCCCTGGACAGGGAAGTTACGAGCAGTACTTC
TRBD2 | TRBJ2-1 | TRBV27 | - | CASSSPGLANEQFF | TGTGCCAGCAGTAGCCCGGGACTAGCGAATGAGCAGTTCTTC
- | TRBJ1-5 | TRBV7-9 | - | CASSSQGGNQPQHF | TGTGCCAGCAGCTCACAGGGCGGCAATCAGCCCCAGCATTTT
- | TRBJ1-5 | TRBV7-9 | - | CASSPVLSNQPQHF | TGTGCCAGCAGCCCGGTCCTGAGCAATCAGCCCCAGCATTTT
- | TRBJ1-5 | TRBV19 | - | CASDTGANQPQHF | TGTGCCAGCGATACAGGCGCCAATCAGCCCCAGCATTTT
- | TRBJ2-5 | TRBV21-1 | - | CASRDPTGPQYF | TGTGCCAGCAGGGACCCAACAGGGCCCCAGTACTTC
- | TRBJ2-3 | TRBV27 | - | CASSFQGDTQYF | TGTGCCAGCAGTTTTCAGGGAGATACGCAGTATTTT
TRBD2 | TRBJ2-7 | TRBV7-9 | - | CASSFELAGGDYEQYF | TGTGCCAGCAGCTTTGAGCTAGCGGGAGGAGACTACGAGCAGTACTTC
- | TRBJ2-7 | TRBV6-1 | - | CASSVSISYEQYF | TGTGCCAGCAGTGTATCGATTTCCTACGAGCAGTACTTC
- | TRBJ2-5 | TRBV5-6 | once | CASSSTTKETQYF | TGTGCCAGCAGCTCCACGACTAAAGAGACCCAGTACTTC
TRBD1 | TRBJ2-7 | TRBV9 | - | CASSGDRGQNEQYF | TGTGCCAGCAGCGGGGACAGGGGGCAGAACGAGCAGTACTTC
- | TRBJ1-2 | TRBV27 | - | CASSFWGGGYTF | TGTGCCAGCAGTTTTTGGGGCGGCGGCTACACCTTC
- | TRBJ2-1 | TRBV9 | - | CASSVGDGGVNEQFF | TGTGCCAGCAGCGTAGGTGACGGAGGGGTCAATGAGCAGTTCTTC
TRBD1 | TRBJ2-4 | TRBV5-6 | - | CASSFRTGPADIQYF | TGTGCCAGCAGCTTCCGGACAGGGCCGGCGGACATTCAGTACTTC
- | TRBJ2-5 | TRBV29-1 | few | CSVVYLDSQETQYF | TGCAGCGTTGTCTATCTGGATAGTCAAGAGACCCAGTACTTC
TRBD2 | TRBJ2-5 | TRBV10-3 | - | CAITSGRGQETQYF | TGTGCCATTACTAGCGGGAGGGGCCAAGAGACCCAGTACTTC
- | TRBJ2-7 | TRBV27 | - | CASSSGVGVSEQYF | TGTGCCAGCAGTTCCGGGGTTGGGGTGAGTGAGCAGTACTTC
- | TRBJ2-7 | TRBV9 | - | CASSVGQEYSSYEQYF | TGTGCCAGCAGCGTAGGGCAGGAGTATAGCTCCTACGAGCAGTACTTC
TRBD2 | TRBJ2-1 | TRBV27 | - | CASSSLAGGYNEQFF | TGTGCCAGCAGCTCCCTAGCGGGGGGGTACAATGAGCAGTTCTTC
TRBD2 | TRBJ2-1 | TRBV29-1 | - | CSVYGLAGVGEQFF | TGCAGCGTGTACGGACTAGCGGGGGTAGGTGAGCAGTTCTTC
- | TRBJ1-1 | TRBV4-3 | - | CASSQVQRGITEAFF | TGCGCCAGCAGCCAAGTCCAAAGGGGGATAACTGAAGCTTTCTTT
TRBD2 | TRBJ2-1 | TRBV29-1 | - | CSVEDLGAGWAGEQFF | TGCAGCGTTGAAGACCTCGGAGCGGGGTGGGCCGGTGAGCAGTTCTTC
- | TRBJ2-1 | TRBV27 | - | CASSFGGAYNEQFF | TGTGCCAGCAGTTTTGGGGGTGCCTACAATGAGCAGTTCTTC
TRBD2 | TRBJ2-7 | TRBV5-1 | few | CASSLGTSGEQYF | TGCGCCAGCAGCTTGGGGACTAGCGGAGAGCAGTACTTC
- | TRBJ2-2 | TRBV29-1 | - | CSVDGYTGELFF | TGCAGCGTTGACGGATACACCGGGGAGCTGTTTTTT
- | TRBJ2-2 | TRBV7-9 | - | CASSAPNTGELFF | TGTGCCAGCAGCGCCCCGAACACCGGGGAGCTGTTTTTT
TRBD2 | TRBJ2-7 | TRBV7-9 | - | CASSPAGLAGTYEQYF | TGTGCCAGCAGCCCAGCGGGACTAGCGGGGACCTACGAGCAGTACTTC
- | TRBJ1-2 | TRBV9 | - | CASSVRGDHYGYTF | TGTGCCAGCAGCGTGAGGGGGGACCACTATGGCTACACCTTC
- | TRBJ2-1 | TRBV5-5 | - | CASSSVGYEQFF | TGTGCCAGCAGCTCGGTAGGCTATGAGCAGTTCTTC
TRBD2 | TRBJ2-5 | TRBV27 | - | CASSLSLAAQETQYF | TGTGCCAGCAGTTTAAGTCTAGCGGCCCAAGAGACCCAGTACTTC
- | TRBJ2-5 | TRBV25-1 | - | CASSEFGTRKETQYF | TGTGCCAGCAGTGAATTCGGGACACGGAAAGAGACCCAGTACTTC
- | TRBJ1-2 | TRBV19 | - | CASRFNYGYTF | TGTGCCAGTCGGTTTAACTATGGCTACACCTTC
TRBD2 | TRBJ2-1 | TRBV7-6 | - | CASSARLAGVDEQFF | TGTGCCAGCAGCGCCAGACTAGCGGGAGTGGATGAGCAGTTCTTC
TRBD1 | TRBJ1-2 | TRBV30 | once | CAWDRDRDANYGYTF | TGTGCCTGGGACCGGGACAGGGACGCTAACTATGGCTACACCTTC
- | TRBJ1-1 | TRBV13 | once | CASSFRDTEAFF | TGTGCCAGCAGCTTTCGGGACACTGAAGCTTTCTTT
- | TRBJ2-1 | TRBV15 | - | CATYSYNEQFF | TGTGCCACCTACTCCTACAATGAGCAGTTCTTC
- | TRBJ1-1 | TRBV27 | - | CASSYDSPSTEAFF | TGTGCCAGCAGTTATGACAGCCCAAGTACTGAAGCTTTCTTT
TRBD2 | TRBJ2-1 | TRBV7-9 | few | CASSTLAGASYNEQFF | TGTGCCAGCAGCACGCTAGCGGGAGCTTCCTACAATGAGCAGTTCTTC
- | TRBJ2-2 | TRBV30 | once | CAWSVGGTGELFF | TGTGCCTGGAGTGTTGGGGGGACCGGGGAGCTGTTTTTT
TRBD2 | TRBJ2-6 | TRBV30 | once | CAWEGLAGEAGANVLTF | TGTGCCTGGGAGGGACTAGCGGGAGAGGCTGGGGCCAACGTCCTGACTTTC
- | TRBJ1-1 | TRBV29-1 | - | CSVRTLREYTEAFF | TGCAGCGTTCGGACCCTTCGGGAGTACACTGAAGCTTTCTTT
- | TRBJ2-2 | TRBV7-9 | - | CASTQPGWKTGELFF | TGTGCCAGCACTCAGCCGGGGTGGAAGACCGGGGAGCTGTTTTTT
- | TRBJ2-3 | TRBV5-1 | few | CASSLGLITDTQYF | TGCGCCAGCAGCTTGGGACTCATCACAGATACGCAGTATTTT